These 26 T cell receptor beta chains share one sample of origin, sequenced in a study of blood T cells in healthy people across ages. Combining a sample-barcoded 5' primer with a J-beta primer mix, a second PCR ran for about 7 to 12 cycles. From the 5' RACE reads, TCRdb called clonotypes with MiXCR, one entry per CDR3 protein. The sample has over 1.5 million distinct CDR3 sequences, about 50% seen once. Sequencing used blood. These receptors were obtained from a woman aged 40 to 50 in good health.

The chain carries TRBV7-2 and TRBJ2-1; 9 positions match TRBD2. V lost 1 base to trimming and J lost 6 bases; unmatched junction nucleotides: 4. This CDR3 is 15 amino acids long. Germline CDR1 reads SGHTA; CDR2 reads FQGNSA. Here the CDR3 reads CASSLERGDRNEQFF. DNA of the CDR3: TGTGCCAGCAGCTTAGAGCGGGGGGACCGCAATGAGCAGTTCTTC.

The genes are TRBV27 and TRBJ1-2; D is uncertain. The CDR3 consists of 16 residues. V was clipped by 3 bases and J by 1 base, with 15 bases between them. Germline CDR1 is MNHEY and CDR2 is SMNVEV (reference sequence). The CDR3 sequence: CASSFSYQRVNYGYTF. DNA for the CDR3: TGTGCCAGCAGTTTCTCCTACCAGAGGGTTAACTATGGCTACACCTTC.

The rearrangement joins TRBV6-1 to TRBJ1-5, with D possibly matching TRBD1 (6 bases). From germline, CDR1 is MNHNS and CDR2 SASEGT. With 1 base removed from V and 7 bases from J, the gap between germline ends came to 11 bases. This CDR3 spans 14 amino acids. The CDR3 DNA reads TGTGCCAGCAGTGAAGGGACAGCACTCCAGCCCCAGCATTTT. This encodes CASSEGTALQPQHF.

V usage is TRBV27 and J usage is TRBJ2-3, with 8 bases matching TRBD2. In germline, CDR1 is MNHEY, CDR2 SMNVEV (reference sequence). This CDR3 is built from 14 residues. The V segment lost 6 bases and the J segment 6 bases; nucleotides outside the gene matches: 8. The CDR3 DNA follows: TGTGCCAGCAGGGTAGCGGGGTCCATGGATACGCAGTATTTT. Its protein product is CASRVAGSMDTQYF.

This clonotype has a handful of counts. The junction departs from the called germline gene at one end, perhaps through a read error. The chain has TRBV7-7 and TRBJ2-1, with 9 bases identical to TRBD2. CDR3 length equals 18 residues. Germline assignment: CDR1 SSHAT and CDR2 FNYEAQ (reference sequence). In nucleotides, the CDR3 is TGTGCTAGCAGCACCCACCCCTCTCGGGCGGGGGGGATGAATGAGCAGTTCTTC. Protein: CASSTHPSRAGGMNEQFF.

The table lists this clonotype with a few counts. The chain is built from TRBV20-1 and TRBJ2-4; D may be TRBD1 (5 bases). Germline V CDR1 and CDR2: DFQATT, SNEGSKA (reference sequence). CDR3 length equals 14 residues. Trimming removed 2 bases from V and 5 bases from J, with 13 bases in between. CDR3 protein: CSARFRVGQNIQYF. The CDR3 DNA is TGCAGTGCTAGATTCAGGGTGGGCCAAAACATTCAGTACTTC.

J is TRBJ2-3 and V is TRBV6-2 or TRBV6-3; 9 bases fit TRBD1. This CDR3 comprises 18 residues. The V gene's germline CDR1 is MNHEY and CDR2 SVGEGT. J was trimmed by 4 bases and V by 4 bases; bases with no gene match: 15. This CDR3 reads CASSWRPGQGEGADTQYF. In DNA form, the CDR3 reads TGTGCCAGCAGTTGGCGACCGGGACAGGGAGAGGGGGCAGATACGCAGTATTTT.

The V call is TRBV5-1, the J call TRBJ2-4; 9 bases map to TRBD1. This CDR3 has 15 amino acids. Unmatched junction bases numbered 7, after V lost 4 bases and J lost 5 bases. CDR1 and CDR2 (germline): SGHRS, YFSETQ. The CDR3 nucleotides are TGCGCCAGCAGCCCAACGGGACAGGGCCAAAACATTCAGTACTTC. This codes for CASSPTGQGQNIQYF.

This clonotype came up many times. V is TRBV7-2 and J is TRBJ2-3, with TRBD1 matching over 7 bases. The V gene's germline CDR1 is SGHTA and CDR2 FQGNSA. V was clipped by 5 bases and J by 6 bases; unmatched bases: 2. The CDR3 is 12 residues long. CDR3 residues: CASSAQGDTQYF. Here the CDR3 DNA reads TGTGCCAGCAGCGCACAGGGGGATACGCAGTATTTT.

This clonotype has more than one count but fewer than ten. This chain connects TRBV6-5 to TRBJ1-6; D is ambiguous. CDR3 length equals 16 residues. V was clipped by 2 bases and J by 9 bases, with 17 bases between them. Germline V CDR1 and CDR2: MNHEY, SVGAGI. CDR3 residues: CASSYRVTAPASPLHF. CDR3 nucleotide sequence: TGTGCCAGCAGTTACCGCGTTACAGCACCGGCTTCACCCCTCCACTTT.

The chain recombines TRBV4-2 with TRBJ2-1; D remains ambiguous. The CDR3 totals 13 residues. The germline CDR1 and CDR2 sequences are LGHNA and YNFKEQ. The germline V and J ends were trimmed by 0 bases and 8 bases, with 8 bases remaining between them. CDR3 nucleotides: TGTGCCAGCAGCCAAGATGCAGGCGATGAGCAGTTCTTC. This encodes CASSQDAGDEQFF.

In its sample, this clonotype was seen a few times. The rearrangement joins TRBV7-3 to TRBJ2-3; D not certain. Germline V gene lookup returns CDR1 SGHTA and CDR2 FQGTGA. CDR3 length: 14 residues. Trimming shortened V by 2 bases and J by 2 bases, and 8 bases separated the two germline ends. CDR3 sequence (DNA): TGTGCCAGCAGCTTAGAATCTATCACAGATACGCAGTATTTT. It yields the protein CASSLESITDTQYF.

There are a few counts of this clonotype. The rearrangement links TRBV11-2 to TRBJ2-1; weak D call: TRBD2 (5 bases). The V gene lost 6 bases and the J gene lost 7 bases, with 22 bases spanning the gap. Germline-derived CDR1 and CDR2 are SGHAT and FQNNGV. The CDR3 runs to 16 residues. CDR3 DNA: TGTGCCAGCAGTTCTACTCCAGGAAAGTGGGAGAATGAGCAGTTCTTC. It yields the protein CASSSTPGKWENEQFF.

Concerning this clonotype: One junction end disagrees with the germline gene, perhaps due to a read error. The J gene is TRBJ1-1, the V gene TRBV20-1; no reliable D call. This CDR3 has 14 amino acids. Per germline, CDR1 DFQATT and CDR2 SNEGSKA (reference sequence). CDR3 protein: CGAPARVWEVGAFF. Written as DNA, the CDR3 is TGCGGTGCCCCGGCGCGAGTTTGGGAAGTCGGAGCTTTCTTT.

The gene calls are TRBV15 and TRBJ2-3; tentative D call: TRBD2 (5 bases). The germline V gene has CDR1 LNHNV and CDR2 YYDKDF (reference sequence). The CDR3 runs to 15 residues. V dropped 0 bases and J dropped 9 bases, with 16 bases sitting between them. The DNA for the CDR3 is TGTGCCACCAGCAGAGATAAGAAGTCTCCGGGGACGCAGTATTTT. Translating gives CATSRDKKSPGTQYF.

The gene calls are TRBV21-1 and TRBJ1-5; TRBD1, as called in the table, went unchecked against the DNA. TRBV21-1 is deemed a pseudogene. The CDR3 has 15 amino acids. In DNA, the CDR3 is TGTGCCAGCAGCAAAGAGGGGTATAGCAATCAGCCCCAGCATTTT. Translating gives CASSKEGYSNQPQHF.

CDR3 residues: CASSHGTAGTEAFF. DNA of the CDR3: TGTGCCAGCAGCCACGGTACCGCGGGAACTGAAGCTTTCTTT. V usage is TRBV7-9 and J usage is TRBJ1-1, with D uncertain. CDR1 and CDR2 from the germline V gene are SEHNR and FQNEAQ (reference sequence). The CDR3 spans 14 residues. The germline V and J ends were trimmed by 5 bases and 5 bases, with 15 bases remaining between them.

The rearrangement joins TRBV20-1 to TRBJ2-3, with a possible D match to TRBD2 (6 bases). Trimming removed 8 bases at V and 0 bases at J, with 18 bases between. Germline V gives CDR1 DFQATT, CDR2 SNEGSKA (reference sequence). The CDR3 covers 15 residues. The CDR3 bases are TGCAGTACTGGGCCGCGGGGCGCTAGCACAGATACGCAGTATTTT. Translated: CSTGPRGASTDTQYF.

This clonotype was seen more than once but under ten times. This chain uses TRBV11-1 with TRBJ2-6; 11 bases line up with TRBD2. This CDR3 has 22 amino acids. Germline V gives CDR1 SGHAT, CDR2 FQDESV (reference sequence). V lost 5 bases and J lost 0; bases outside the gene matches: 18. CDR3 protein: CASSPQVGLAGVTLSGANVLTF. CDR3 nucleotides: TGTGCCAGCAGCCCGCAGGTCGGACTAGCGGGTGTCACACTCTCTGGGGCCAACGTCCTGACTTTC. The complete variable domain, with remaining parts taken from reference TRBV11-1 and TRBJ2-6, reads EAEVAQSPRYKITEKSQAVAFWCDPISGHATLYWYRQILGQGPELLVQFQDESVVDDSQLPKDRFSAERLKGVDSTLKIQPAELGDSAMYLCASSPQVGLAGVTLSGANVLTFGAGSRLTVL.

This clonotype appeared a few times. The chain is built from TRBV28 and TRBJ2-5; the match to TRBD1 covers 9 bases. There are 13 residues in the CDR3. The germline V gene has CDR1 MDHEN and CDR2 SYDVKM. V lost 11 bases to trimming and J lost 0 bases; unmatched junction nucleotides: 4. The CDR3: CAATGGYQETQYF. The CDR3 nucleotides are TGTGCCGCTACAGGGGGCTACCAAGAGACCCAGTACTTC.

The V call is TRBV27, the J call TRBJ2-1, with 10 bases aligning to TRBD2. This CDR3 is built from 15 residues. With V trimmed by 2 bases and J by 12 bases, 10 bases remained unmatched. Per the germline V gene, CDR1 is MNHEY and CDR2 is SMNVEV (reference sequence). The CDR3 DNA sequence: TGTGCCAGCAGTTTAGGCAGCGGGGGGGCCTGCCGGCAGTTCTTC. Protein sequence: CASSLGSGGACRQFF.

The chain links TRBV6-5 to TRBJ2-6, with 12 bases aligning to TRBD1. This CDR3 comprises 18 residues. Looked up from germline, CDR1 is MNHEY and CDR2 is SVGAGI. The V gene end was trimmed by 5 bases and the J gene end by 0 bases; junction bases not matched to a gene: 5. The CDR3 nucleotides are TGTGCCAGCAGTCACCGGGACAGGGGGCCCTCTGGGGCCAACGTCCTGACTTTC. Translation gives CASSHRDRGPSGANVLTF.

The chain couples TRBV10-3 to TRBJ2-5; 7 bases line up with TRBD1. The CDR3 is 15 residues long. J lost 5 bases, V lost 2 bases, and 8 bases had no gene match. CDR1 and CDR2 from the germline V gene are ENHRY and SYGVKD. Written as DNA, the CDR3 is TGTGCCATCAGTGAGAGAGGGGGCGTAGGGGAGACCCAGTACTTC. Amino acid sequence: CAISERGGVGETQYF.

The chain joins TRBV27 to TRBJ2-7, with 12 bases aligning to TRBD1. V shed 2 bases and J 3 bases; nucleotides not matched to a gene: 2. Per the germline V gene, CDR1 is MNHEY and CDR2 is SMNVEV (reference sequence). The CDR3 contains 15 residues. CDR3 sequence (DNA): TGTGCCAGCAGTTTAGGGACAGGGGGCCACTACGAGCAGTACTTC. Amino acids: CASSLGTGGHYEQYF.

This clonotype was observed a few times. The chain combines TRBV7-8 with TRBJ2-1; 12 nucleotides agree with TRBD2. J lost 5 bases, V lost 5 bases, and 10 bases had no gene match. The germline CDR1 and CDR2 sequences are SGHVS and FQNEAQ. The CDR3 covers 17 residues. This CDR3 is CASSTSLAGGLDNEQFF. CDR3 nucleotide sequence: TGTGCCAGCAGCACCTCTCTAGCGGGGGGGCTCGACAATGAGCAGTTCTTC. The variable domain in full, with the rest retrieved from reference TRBV7-8 and TRBJ2-1, is GAGVSQSPRYKVAKRGQDVALRCDPISGHVSLFWYQQALGQGPEFLTYFQNEAQLDKSGLPSDRFFAERPEGSVSTLKIQRTQQEDSAVYLCASSTSLAGGLDNEQFFGPGTRLTVL.

This clonotype has a handful of counts. This rearrangement joins TRBV20-1 to TRBJ1-2; D gene unclear. Germline V gene data show CDR1 as DFQATT and CDR2 as SNEGSKA (reference sequence). This CDR3 contains 13 residues. V was trimmed by 0 bases and J by 3 bases, leaving 8 bases between them. CDR3 nucleotide sequence: TGCAGTGCTAGAGATCACAGCTACTATGGCTACACCTTC. Translation gives CSARDHSYYGYTF.